This T cell receptor (beta chain) was captured by sequencing in a study of blood T cell repertoires in COVID-19. About the research overall: COVID-19 samples, acute and convalescent, were from the United States, Italy and Spain. From T cells, B-cell-depleted T cells, or PBMCs came the material, which was cDNA or gDNA.

Original processing notes: Quantification of nucleated cells was approximated via reference gene primer amplification. Sequencing used immunoSEQ multiplex PCR; TCRdb keeps in-frame clones, though not all of them. Clone size and the V and J calls come from that table; the DNA yielded D and trimming. Here the sample spans under 55,000 clones, around four fifths being singletons. The source is a woman between 50 and 59 years old with acute COVID-19. Sequenced input: PBMCs or T cells enriched from blood (not recorded which).

The CDR3 nucleotides are TGTGCCAGCAGCCGCTGGGGGTCCCAGTCGGGAGCAACTAATGAAAAACTGTTTTTT. It specifies CASSRWGSQSGATNEKLFF. The gene calls are TRBV7-8 and TRBJ1-4, with a tentative D call TRBD1 (5 bases). Trimming shortened V by 5 bases and J by 0 bases, and 22 bases separated the two germline ends. Germline loops: CDR1 SGHVS, CDR2 FQNEAQ. CDR3 length equals 19 residues.